These T cell receptor beta chains were read from a single sample in a study of blood T cell repertoires in COVID-19. TCRdb keeps only in-frame clones here, not all; method: immunoSEQ multiplex PCR. Seen here are 130,000 or so clones, 84% observed once, and the top ten hold 17%. Input material: peripheral blood. The receptor source for this set is a woman aged 80 or older with acute or convalescent COVID-19. The CDR3 runs from the conserved cysteine through the conserved F or W. A D gene is named only where the DNA matches it firmly. Only some rows state a clone size, as once, few, many or a class for expanded clones.

abundance | len | j_gene | d_gene | v_gene | CDR3aa | CDR3nt
NA | 14 | TRBJ1-5 | NA | TRBV19 | CASRTQGGLQPQHF | TGTGCCAGTAGGACTCAGGGAGGGTTACAGCCCCAGCATTTT
once | 12 | TRBJ1-1 | NA | TRBV11-2 | CASSPSGAKAFF | TGTGCCAGCAGCCCTAGTGGGGCCAAAGCTTTCTTT
NA | 15 | TRBJ1-2 | TRBD1 | TRBV6-5 | CASRSDRGSNYGYTF | TGTGCCAGCAGAAGCGACAGGGGATCAAACTATGGCTACACCTTC
NA | 16 | TRBJ2-6 | NA | TRBV5-1 | CASSGQPGSGANVLTF | TGCGCCAGCAGCGGGCAGCCGGGGTCTGGGGCCAACGTCCTGACTTTC
once | 18 | TRBJ1-5 | TRBD1 | TRBV4-3 | CASSQDLPRGLGNQPQHF | TGCGCCAGCAGCCAAGATCTACCCAGGGGGCTAGGAAATCAGCCCCAGCATTTT
few | 14 | TRBJ1-1 | NA | TRBV18 | CASSPRTDNTEAFF | TGTGCCAGCTCACCCCGGACAGATAACACTGAAGCTTTCTTT
once | 15 | TRBJ2-3 | NA | TRBV27 | CASSLTVSRVDTQYF | TGTGCCAGCAGTTTAACGGTCAGCCGGGTGGATACGCAGTATTTT
NA | 15 | TRBJ1-1 | NA | TRBV5-5 | CATTLLEARGTEAFF | TGTGCCACCACATTACTGGAGGCTCGGGGCACTGAAGCTTTCTTT
NA | 15 | TRBJ2-7 | TRBD1 | TRBV7-2 | CASGGQGSFPYEQYF | TGTGCCAGCGGGGGACAGGGGTCTTTCCCCTACGAGCAGTACTTC
NA | 11 | TRBJ1-4 | NA | TRBV12-1 | CASREAGKLFF | TGTGCCAGCAGAGAAGCCGGAAAACTGTTTTTT
NA | 16 | TRBJ2-7 | NA | TRBV5-4 | CASSFGQRRSSYEQYF | TGTGCCAGCAGCTTCGGCCAAAGACGGAGCAGCTACGAGCAGTACTTC
NA | 15 | TRBJ1-2 | NA | TRBV6-2/TRBV6-3 | CASSYSARPGYGYTF | TGTGCCAGCAGTTACTCGGCCAGGCCAGGATATGGCTACACCTTC
NA | 14 | TRBJ2-5 | NA | TRBV6-5 | CASSTGTYGETQYF | TGTGCCAGCAGTACCGGGACATATGGGGAGACCCAGTACTTC
NA | 15 | TRBJ1-6 | TRBD1 | TRBV10-3 | CAISDGQGSDSPLHF | TGTGCCATCAGCGATGGACAGGGTTCAGATTCACCCCTCCACTTT
once | 17 | TRBJ2-2 | TRBD2 | TRBV6-2/TRBV6-3 | CASSSHPSGLNTGELFF | TGTGCCAGCAGTTCCCACCCTAGCGGACTAAACACCGGGGAGCTGTTTTTT
NA | 18 | TRBJ2-3 | TRBD2 | TRBV20-1 | CSASLLAGGPIGTDTQYF | TGCAGTGCTAGTCTACTAGCGGGGGGGCCAATTGGCACAGATACGCAGTATTTT
NA | 14 | TRBJ1-1 | NA | TRBV4-3 | CASSQEIRVPEAFF | TGCGCCAGCAGCCAAGAGATCAGGGTCCCTGAAGCTTTCTTT
NA | 13 | TRBJ2-3 | NA | TRBV4-3 | CASSQANRDTQYF | TGCGCCAGCAGCCAAGCCAACAGGGATACGCAGTATTTT